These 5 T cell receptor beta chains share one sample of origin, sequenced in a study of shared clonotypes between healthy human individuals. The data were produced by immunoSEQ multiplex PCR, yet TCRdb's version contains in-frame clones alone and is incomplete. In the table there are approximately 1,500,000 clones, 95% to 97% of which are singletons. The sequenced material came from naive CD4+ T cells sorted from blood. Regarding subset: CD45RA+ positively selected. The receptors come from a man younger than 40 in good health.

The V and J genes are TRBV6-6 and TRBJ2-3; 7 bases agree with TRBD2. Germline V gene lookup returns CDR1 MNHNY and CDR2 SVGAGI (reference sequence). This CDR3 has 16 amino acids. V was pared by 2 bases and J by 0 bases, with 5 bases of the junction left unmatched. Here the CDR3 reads CASSYASGPSTDTQYF. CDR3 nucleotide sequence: TGTGCCAGCAGTTACGCTAGCGGTCCTAGCACAGATACGCAGTATTTT.

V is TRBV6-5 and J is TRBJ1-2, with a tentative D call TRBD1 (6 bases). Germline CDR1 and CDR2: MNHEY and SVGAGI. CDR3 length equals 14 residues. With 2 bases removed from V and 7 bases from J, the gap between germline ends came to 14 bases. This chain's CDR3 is CASSYKQGGGGYTF. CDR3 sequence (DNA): TGTGCCAGCAGTTACAAACAGGGAGGAGGTGGCTACACCTTC.

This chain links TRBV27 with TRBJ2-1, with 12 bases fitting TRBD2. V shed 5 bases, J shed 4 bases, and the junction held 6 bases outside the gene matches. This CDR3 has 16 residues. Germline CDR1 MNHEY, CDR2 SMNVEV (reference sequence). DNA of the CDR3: TGTGCCAGCAGTCGGACTAGCGGGGATCCTTACAATGAGCAGTTCTTC. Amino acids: CASSRTSGDPYNEQFF.

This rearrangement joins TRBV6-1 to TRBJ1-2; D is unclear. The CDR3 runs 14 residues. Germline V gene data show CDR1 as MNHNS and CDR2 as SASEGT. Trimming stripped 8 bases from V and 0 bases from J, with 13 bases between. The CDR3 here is CASAANQANYGYTF. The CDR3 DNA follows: TGTGCCAGCGCGGCCAATCAGGCTAACTATGGCTACACCTTC.

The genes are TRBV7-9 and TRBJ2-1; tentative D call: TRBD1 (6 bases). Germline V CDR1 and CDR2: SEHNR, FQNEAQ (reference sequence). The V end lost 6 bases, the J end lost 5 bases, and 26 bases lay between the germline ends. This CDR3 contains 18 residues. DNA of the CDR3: TGTGCCAGCAGACGAGACAGGAAAATGTTTACAACTAACAATGAGCAGTTCTTC. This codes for CASRRDRKMFTTNNEQFF.